Listed below are T cell receptor beta chains from one sample, sequenced in a study of beta chain features in type 1 diabetes. TCRdb's table, derived via immunoSEQ multiplex PCR, lists solely in-frame clones and lacks some. The sample includes about 660,000 clones, about 14% of them seen just once. Sample: naive CD4+ T cells from blood. All receptors derive from a man younger than 35 with type 1 diabetes. Both conserved end residues are part of each CDR3. The D gene is left open where the match is weak. The listing skips clone size in some rows; elsewhere it reads once, few, many or a size class.

size,V,J,D,CDR3,DNA
few,TRBV15,TRBJ2-1,TRBD2,CATSGDLAGGRNEQFF,TGTGCCACCAGCGGGGATCTAGCGGGAGGGCGAAATGAGCAGTTCTTC
few,TRBV15,TRBJ2-7,TRBD2,CATSRAAGESYEQYF,TGTGCCACCAGCAGAGCAGCGGGAGAATCCTACGAGCAGTACTTC
few,TRBV5-1,TRBJ1-3,-,CASSLVGIGNTIYF,TGCGCCAGCAGCCTGGTAGGGATTGGAAACACCATATATTTT
few,TRBV30,TRBJ2-4,TRBD1,CAWSGRTGDPKGAKNIQYF,TGTGCCTGGAGTGGAAGGACAGGGGACCCCAAGGGGGCCAAAAACATTCAGTACTTC
-,TRBV4-2,TRBJ1-2,-,CASSQDSTGLGSYTF,TGTGCCAGCAGCCAAGATTCAACAGGACTGGGGAGCTACACCTTC
-,TRBV18,TRBJ2-4,-,CASSPSAAEDIQYF,TGTGCCAGCTCACCATCCGCAGCCGAGGACATTCAGTACTTC
few,TRBV20-1,TRBJ2-1,-,CSASHHHEQFF,TGCAGTGCTAGTCACCACCATGAGCAGTTCTTC
-,TRBV2,TRBJ2-5,-,CASSGRQETQYF,TGTGCCAGCAGTGGTAGGCAAGAGACCCAGTACTTC
-,TRBV7-9,TRBJ2-2,-,CASSLSRQIPGSGELFF,TGTGCCAGCAGCTTAAGTAGACAGATCCCCGGGTCCGGGGAGCTGTTTTTT
few,TRBV10-3,TRBJ2-2,-,CAIRDSGNTGELFF,TGTGCCATCCGGGACTCAGGGAACACCGGGGAGCTGTTTTTT
-,TRBV7-9,TRBJ1-6,-,CASSPRTASNSPLHF,TGTGCCAGCAGCCCACGGACAGCAAGTAATTCACCCCTCCACTTT
-,TRBV5-1,TRBJ1-3,-,CASSVAGGSSGNTIYF,TGCGCCAGCAGCGTAGCTGGGGGAAGCTCTGGAAACACCATATATTTT
few,TRBV2,TRBJ2-1,TRBD2,CASSEERGSSYNEQFF,TGTGCCAGCAGTGAAGAGCGGGGGAGCTCCTACAATGAGCAGTTCTTC
-,TRBV30,TRBJ1-2,-,CACQRGAHGYTF,TGTGCCTGCCAAAGGGGGGCTCATGGCTACACCTTC
-,TRBV19,TRBJ1-1,-,CASTAVKEGNAEAFF,TGTGCCAGTACCGCCGTTAAGGAGGGGAACGCTGAAGCTTTCTTT
few,TRBV19,TRBJ2-7,-,CASSSTGPKREQYF,TGTGCCAGTAGCTCGACCGGACCCAAACGGGAGCAGTACTTC
-,TRBV11-2,TRBJ1-2,-,CASSSDRLYGYTF,TGTGCCAGCAGCTCCGACAGACTATATGGCTACACCTTC
-,TRBV11-2,TRBJ2-5,-,CASSFSGIQYF,TGTGCCAGCAGCTTTTCGGGGATTCAGTACTTC
few,TRBV30,TRBJ1-3,TRBD1,CAWSVGTGSYSGNTIYF,TGTGCCTGGAGTGTCGGGACAGGGTCATACTCTGGAAACACCATATATTTT
few,TRBV27,TRBJ2-1,-,CASSFKGALRKEQFF,TGTGCCAGCAGTTTCAAAGGGGCGCTTCGTAAAGAGCAGTTCTTC
once,TRBV27,TRBJ2-7,-,CASSYGGIYEQYF,TGTGCCAGCAGTTACGGGGGAATTTACGAGCAGTACTTC
few,TRBV28,TRBJ1-1,-,CASRSRRVRKAFF,TGTGCCAGCAGGTCCCGCCGGGTTCGTAAGGCTTTCTTT
few,TRBV7-9,TRBJ1-1,-,CASRPSREPLNTEAFF,TGTGCCAGCAGACCTAGCCGGGAACCTCTGAACACTGAAGCTTTCTTT
few,TRBV27,TRBJ2-2,-,CASSFWTAYTGELFF,TGTGCCAGCAGTTTTTGGACTGCCTACACCGGGGAGCTGTTTTTT
few,TRBV7-9,TRBJ2-1,TRBD2,CASSSPGTRNNEQFF,TGTGCCAGCAGCTCACCCGGGACTAGGAACAATGAGCAGTTCTTC
-,TRBV5-1,TRBJ2-5,-,CASSLASGETQYF,TGCGCCAGCAGCTTGGCCTCGGGGGAGACCCAGTACTTC
-,TRBV9,TRBJ2-1,TRBD2,CASSHLAGVYNEQFF,TGTGCCAGCAGCCACCTAGCGGGGGTCTACAATGAGCAGTTCTTC
few,TRBV18,TRBJ1-2,-,CASSPGRDGYTF,TGTGCCAGCTCACCAGGGCGGGATGGCTACACCTTC
few,TRBV6-6,TRBJ2-7,-,CASRDGMGGRYEQYF,TGTGCCAGCAGAGACGGTATGGGGGGACGCTACGAGCAGTACTTC
few,TRBV9,TRBJ2-1,-,CASSVASASSYNEQFF,TGTGCCAGCAGCGTAGCTAGCGCTAGCTCCTACAATGAGCAGTTCTTC
-,TRBV10-3,TRBJ1-6,-,CAITRDLNSPLHF,TGTGCCATCACCCGGGACCTTAATTCACCCCTCCACTTT
-,TRBV29-1,TRBJ2-7,-,CSGSKGGMGQYF,TGCAGCGGTTCAAAAGGGGGGATGGGGCAGTACTTC
few,TRBV28,TRBJ1-5,-,CASSPTGYNQPQHF,TGTGCCAGCAGTCCGACAGGATACAATCAGCCCCAGCATTTT
few,TRBV6-5,TRBJ1-5,-,CASSFDLRGNQPQHF,TGTGCCAGCAGTTTCGACCTCAGGGGCAATCAGCCCCAGCATTTT
-,TRBV2,TRBJ1-2,-,CASSPPSRGYGYTF,TGTGCCAGCAGTCCCCCTTCCCGGGGCTATGGCTACACCTTC
few,TRBV29-1,TRBJ2-3,TRBD2,CSVREGDTQYF,TGCAGCGTAAGGGAGGGAGATACGCAGTATTTT
few,TRBV5-6,TRBJ2-3,TRBD2,CASSPGTTSTDTQYF,TGTGCCAGCAGCCCCGGGACTACTAGCACAGATACGCAGTATTTT
-,TRBV12-5,TRBJ2-5,-,CASGWGRGRETQYF,TGTGCTAGTGGTTGGGGACGGGGACGAGAGACCCAGTACTTC
-,TRBV9,TRBJ2-2,-,CASSNTGELFF,TGTGCCAGCAGCAACACCGGGGAGCTGTTTTTT
few,TRBV7-2,TRBJ2-5,-,CASSLMFQETQYF,TGTGCCAGCAGCCTAATGTTTCAAGAGACCCAGTACTTC
few,TRBV27,TRBJ1-2,-,CASSFSGDYGYTF,TGTGCCAGCAGTTTTTCAGGGGACTATGGCTACACCTTC
few,TRBV7-2,TRBJ2-1,-,CASSLELVGNNEQFF,TGTGCCAGCAGCTTAGAACTAGTGGGAAACAATGAGCAGTTCTTC
-,TRBV10-3,TRBJ1-1,-,CAISAHRGVQEQGGTEAFF,TGTGCCATCAGTGCACACCGGGGGGTGCAGGAACAGGGAGGGACTGAAGCTTTCTTT
few,TRBV20-1,TRBJ2-7,-,CSAADYEQYF,TGCAGTGCTGCCGACTACGAGCAGTACTTC
few,TRBV30,TRBJ2-3,-,CAWSVNMRRYF,TGTGCCTGGAGTGTAAATATGAGGCGGTATTTT
few,TRBV4-3,TRBJ2-1,TRBD2,CASSQITSAGYNEQFF,TGCGCCAGCAGCCAAATTACTAGCGCGGGATACAATGAGCAGTTCTTC
-,TRBV19,TRBJ2-7,-,CASSIEAGYEQYF,TGTGCCAGTAGTATAGAGGCGGGCTACGAGCAGTACTTC
few,TRBV30,TRBJ2-2,-,CAWAPRTGELFF,TGTGCCTGGGCCCCGAGGACCGGGGAGCTGTTTTTT
-,TRBV7-2,TRBJ1-5,TRBD1,CASSLRQGWEPQHF,TGTGCCAGCAGCTTAAGACAGGGATGGGAGCCCCAGCATTTT
-,TRBV7-9,TRBJ2-2,TRBD2,CASSLVPGLAGDTGELFF,TGTGCCAGCAGCCTAGTGCCGGGGCTAGCGGGAGATACCGGGGAGCTGTTTTTT
few,TRBV27,TRBJ1-2,-,CASSLTTAPYGYTF,TGTGCCAGCAGTCTGACCACTGCCCCCTATGGCTACACCTTC
-,TRBV7-9,TRBJ1-1,TRBD1,CASSPKNVAGGEFQAFF,TGTGCCAGCAGCCCCAAAAATGTGGCAGGGGGCGAATTCCAAGCTTTCTTT
-,TRBV6-6,TRBJ1-1,-,CASSYSEQSWEAFF,TGTGCCAGCAGTTACTCGGAGCAATCCTGGGAAGCTTTCTTT